A selection of T cell receptor beta chains follows, all from one sample in a study of blood T cell repertoires in COVID-19. Profiling relied on immunoSEQ multiplex PCR, and the TCRdb table lists in-frame clones only, not all of them. The data show about 300,000 clones, approximately 86% seen once. Sample: peripheral blood. The origin of the receptors is a man aged 65 to 85 with acute or convalescent COVID-19. Both conserved end residues are part of each CDR3. A D gene is named only where the DNA matches it firmly.

. TRBV19 CATRSFNEQFF
TRBD1 TRBV7-9 CASTPTGGGSYNEQFF
. TRBV19 CASSKAGFTQYF
TRBD2 TRBV6-2/TRBV6-3 CASSSPGLAGGEQFF
. TRBV3-1/TRBV3-2 CASSPGGYGYTF
. TRBV9 CASSSGRPLGISPLHF
. TRBV4-2 CASSQDPRGGSETQYF
. TRBV11-2 CASSLIGTGFNYGYTF
. TRBV14 CASSMGRNTEAFF
TRBD1 TRBV7-9 CASSAPTGATFSYNEQFF
. TRBV29-1 CSVVMIDSLQETQYF
TRBD2 TRBV4-1 CASSQDLTSGGYEQYF
. TRBV7-9 CASSFTRDNQETQYF
TRBD2 TRBV6-5 CASSPRGDGETQYF
TRBD2 TRBV11-3 CASSLGSAGGGWDEQFF
. TRBV4-2 CASSQTGPAGYGYTF
TRBD2 TRBV11-2 CASSLRDSGGEYNEQFF
TRBD1 TRBV10-1 CASRLGQAGPSNQPQHF
. TRBV7-8 CASSLEGDIYYEQYF
. TRBV2 CASSRGMATNTGELFF
TRBD2 TRBV10-3 CAITRTSGSLYNEQFF
. TRBV27 CAGLRANTEAFF
TRBD1 TRBV6-6 CASSYRDRGTEAFF
TRBD2 TRBV10-3 CAIAGGVTDTQYF
. TRBV7-2 CASSPTHSQETQYF